These 32 T cell receptor beta chains were sequenced from one sample in a study of T cells in Graves' hyperthyroidism and ophthalmopathy. Authors of the study amplified TCR beta CDR3 regions from RNA transcripts. The primer set for the first-round RT-PCR of the TCR CDR3 was HTBI. TCRdb recomputed calls from the multiplex PCR reads with MiXCR, one row per CDR3 protein. This table has under 400,000 distinct CDR3 sequences, around a sixth appearing once. Sequenced sample: blood. The receptor source for this set is a woman between 45 and 60 years old with Graves' hyperthyroidism.

This clonotype was seen repeatedly, ten times or more. J is TRBJ2-1 and V is TRBV5-6; D remains unclear. Germline assignment: CDR1 SGHDT and CDR2 YYEEEE. V shed 1 base and J shed 9 bases, with 8 bases lying between them. The CDR3 has 12 amino acids. CDR3 DNA sequence: TGTGCCAGCAGCTTGAGCGTGACTGAGCAGTTCTTC. Its protein is CASSLSVTEQFF. The variable domain in full, with the rest retrieved from reference TRBV5-6 and TRBJ2-1, is DAGVTQSPTHLIKTRGQQVTLRCSPKSGHDTVSWYQQALGQGPQFIFQYYEEEERQRGNFPDRFSGHQFPNYSSELNVNALLLGDSALYLCASSLSVTEQFFGPGTRLTVL.

This clonotype was found a few times. The rearrangement links TRBV10-1 to TRBJ2-7; 10 positions match TRBD1. Germline CDR1 is WNHNN and CDR2 is SYGVQD (reference sequence). This CDR3 is 17 amino acids long. The J segment lost 2 bases and the V segment lost 2 bases, leaving 9 bases of the junction unmatched. CDR3 nucleotide sequence: TGCGCCAGCAGTGAGACGGGACAGGGGCGACTACCCTACGAGCAGTACGTC. Translating gives CASSETGQGRLPYEQYV.

The gene calls are TRBV20-1 and TRBJ2-7, with 8 bases lining up with TRBD2. Germline trimming cut 5 bases from V and 0 bases from J; bases unmatched to any gene: 6. This CDR3 comprises 14 residues. CDR1 is DFQATT and CDR2 is SNEGSKA in the germline V gene (reference sequence). The CDR3 region is CSAPNSGTSYEQYF. CDR3 bases: TGCAGTGCTCCCAATAGCGGGACCTCCTACGAGCAGTACTTC.

This clonotype was counted once. This rearrangement joins TRBV2 to TRBJ2-4, with D possibly being TRBD2 (5 bases). The CDR3 runs to 13 residues. Germline CDR1 and CDR2: SNHLY and FYNNEI. Trimming shortened V by 6 bases and J by 6 bases, and 12 bases separated the two germline ends. The CDR3: CASREAFPNIQYF. The CDR3 coding sequence is TGTGCCAGCAGGGAGGCATTTCCAAACATTCAGTACTTC.

This chain links TRBV7-3 with TRBJ2-3; possible D gene TRBD2, 6 bases. Trimming left V 2 bases short and J 2 bases short, with 14 bases between. The CDR3 is 16 residues long. In germline, CDR1 is SGHTA, CDR2 FQGTGA. This chain's CDR3 is CASSLLAQTPTDTQYF. The CDR3 nucleotides are TGTGCCAGCAGCTTACTAGCGCAAACGCCCACAGATACGCAGTATTTT.

At least ten counts were recorded for this clonotype. The CDR3 bases are TGTGCCATCCAGGGAAAGGGGAAAGATACGCAGTATTTT. Encoded protein: CAIQGKGKDTQYF. The chain carries TRBV28 and TRBJ2-3; D is perhaps TRBD1 (5 bases). The length of the CDR3 is 13 residues. Germline CDR1 MDHEN, CDR2 SYDVKM. V dropped 10 bases and J dropped 5 bases, with 16 bases sitting between them.

V usage is TRBV7-6 and J usage is TRBJ2-1; 7 bases are a match to TRBD2. V shed 4 bases and J 2 bases; nucleotides not matched to a gene: 5. Germline lookup yields CDR1 SGHVS and CDR2 FNYEAQ. There are 15 residues in the CDR3. For the CDR3, the DNA is TGTGCCAGCAGCTCAAGCGGGATAGCCTACAATGAGCAGTTCTTC. This encodes CASSSSGIAYNEQFF.

This clonotype was observed many times. The chain is built from TRBV6-6 and TRBJ2-7; D not resolved. The CDR3 consists of 14 residues. The germline CDR1 and CDR2 sequences are MNHNY and SVGAGI (reference sequence). V was clipped by 0 bases and J by 1 base, with 7 bases between them. The DNA for the CDR3 is TGTGCCAGCAGTTACTCGAGATCGTCCTACGAGCAGTACTTC. Translating gives CASSYSRSSYEQYF.

This clonotype was observed at least ten times. The V and J genes are TRBV18 and TRBJ1-2; D may be TRBD1 (6 bases). The CDR3 length is 14 residues. Trimming left V 5 bases short and J 4 bases short, with 14 bases between. The germline V gene has CDR1 KGHSH and CDR2 LQKENI. The CDR3 nucleotides are TGTGCCAGCTCATTCTCCGGGACAAGCTATGGCTACACCTTC. Translating gives CASSFSGTSYGYTF.

Many counts were recorded for this clonotype. CDR3 nucleotides: TGTGCCAGCAGCTTAGACAGGGGTGGCTACAATGAGCAGTTCTTC. It yields the protein CASSLDRGGYNEQFF. The chain employs TRBV11-2 and TRBJ2-1, with D tentatively TRBD1 (6 bases). The CDR3 runs 15 residues. Trimming pared 0 bases from V and 3 bases from J, leaving 9 bases between. The germline V gene encodes CDR1 SGHAT and CDR2 FQNNGV.

V is TRBV27 and J is TRBJ1-1, with unresolved D. The germline V and J ends were trimmed by 2 bases and 1 base, with 8 bases remaining between them. Germline V gene sequence: CDR1 MNHEY, CDR2 SMNVEV (reference sequence). The CDR3 has 14 residues. CDR3 bases: TGTGCCAGCAGTTTAGTCTACCCGAACACTGAAGCTTTCTTT. Encoded protein: CASSLVYPNTEAFF.

The chain links TRBV12-3 or TRBV12-4 to TRBJ2-7; D is uncertain. The end of the DNA aligns better with TRBJ2-1, so the J call may be wrong. This CDR3 is 12 amino acids long. The CDR3 loop reads CASSTDAYEQFF. In nucleotides, the CDR3 is TGTGCCAGCAGTACGGATGCCTACGAGCAGTTCTTC.

V is TRBV10-2 and J is TRBJ1-6, with no clear D. V was trimmed by 8 bases and J by 0 bases, leaving 5 bases between them. Germline CDR1 reads WSHSY; CDR2 reads SAAADI. This CDR3 comprises 13 residues. In DNA form, the CDR3 reads TGCGCCAGCCAGTCCTCCTATAATTCACCCCTCCACTTT. Residues: CASQSSYNSPLHF.

This clonotype was counted a few times. The V and J genes are TRBV7-9 and TRBJ2-2; perhaps TRBD2 as D (5 bases). The CDR3 spans 14 residues. Germline CDR1 SEHNR, CDR2 FQNEAQ (reference sequence). V lost 6 bases and J 5 bases, leaving 13 bases between the germline ends. CDR3 nucleotide sequence: TGTGCCAGCAGGTGGGGAGTCGGGACCGGGGAGCTGTTTTTT. Protein: CASRWGVGTGELFF.

The CDR3 here is CSVEASAGQYF. In DNA, the CDR3 is TGCAGCGTTGAAGCTAGCGCCGGGCAGTACTTC. The V call is TRBV29-1, the J call TRBJ2-7, with D maybe TRBD2 (6 bases). Trimming removed 1 base from V and 9 bases from J, with 10 bases in between. In germline, CDR1 is SQVTM, CDR2 ANQGSEA. This CDR3 has 11 amino acids.

This clonotype was recorded a few times. The chain links TRBV12-3 or TRBV12-4 to TRBJ1-2; D gene ambiguous. Trimming took 6 bases from V and 6 from J, leaving 5 bases between them. This CDR3 is 10 amino acids long. The CDR3 DNA reads TGTGCCAGCAGGTTGGATGGCTACACCTTC. Protein: CASRLDGYTF.

CDR3: CASSPSNVPEKLFF. The CDR3, as DNA: TGTGCCAGCAGTCCATCCAACGTGCCGGAAAAACTGTTTTTT. The V gene is TRBV28, the J gene TRBJ1-4; no firm D call. This CDR3 is 14 amino acids long. The germline CDR1 and CDR2 sequences are MDHEN and SYDVKM. With 5 bases removed from V and 8 bases from J, the gap between germline ends came to 15 bases.

This clonotype has ten or more counts. The V call is TRBV3-1, the J call TRBJ2-1; 14 bases agree with TRBD2. From germline, CDR1 is LGHDT and CDR2 YNNKEL (reference sequence). The CDR3 runs 18 residues. The V gene end was trimmed by 4 bases and the J gene end by 0 bases; junction bases not matched to a gene: 5. CDR3 residues: CASSPQGTSGSSYNEQFF. In DNA form, the CDR3 reads TGTGCCAGCAGCCCGCAGGGGACTAGCGGGAGCTCCTACAATGAGCAGTTCTTC.

At least ten counts were recorded for this clonotype. CDR3 nucleotide sequence: TGCGCCAGCAGCAGGGACAGGGCGTACGAGCAGTACTTC. Its protein is CASSRDRAYEQYF. V gene TRBV5-1 combines with J gene TRBJ2-7; 9 bases map to TRBD1. The trim removed 4 bases at V and 4 bases at J, leaving 3 bases unmatched. The CDR3 has 13 amino acids. Germline lookup yields CDR1 SGHRS and CDR2 YFSETQ.

This clonotype has more than one count but fewer than ten. This chain joins TRBV6-1 and TRBJ2-5, with no clear D. This CDR3 comprises 14 residues. Germline CDR1 reads MNHNS; CDR2 reads SASEGT. V shed 5 bases and J shed 8 bases, with 18 bases lying between them. DNA of the CDR3: TGTGCCAGCAGTTACAGCGAGACCGCAACTACCCAGTACTTC. Its protein product is CASSYSETATTQYF.

This clonotype was found many times. The J gene is TRBJ1-1, the V gene TRBV7-2, with 9 nucleotides matching TRBD1. The trim removed 6 bases at V and 7 bases at J, leaving 9 bases unmatched. Per germline, CDR1 SGHTA and CDR2 FQGNSA. The CDR3 totals 14 residues. Here the CDR3 DNA reads TGTGCCAGCAGGATAAGGGGACAGGGCTATGAAGCTTTCTTT. It specifies CASRIRGQGYEAFF.

This clonotype has ten or more counts. The chain employs TRBV27 and TRBJ1-1, with D unclear. The germline V and J ends were trimmed by 5 bases and 4 bases, with 14 bases remaining between them. Germline V lookup: CDR1 MNHEY, CDR2 SMNVEV (reference sequence). This CDR3 has 14 residues. The CDR3 reads CASSLSPYSTEAFF. As DNA, the CDR3 is TGTGCCAGCAGTCTGAGTCCATACAGCACTGAAGCTTTCTTT.

This clonotype was recorded at least ten times. The V call is TRBV28, the J call TRBJ2-5, with D perhaps TRBD2 (6 bases). The germline V gene encodes CDR1 MDHEN and CDR2 SYDVKM. V was clipped by 8 bases and J by 0 bases, with 13 bases between them. This CDR3 comprises 14 residues. The CDR3 bases are TGTGCCAGCCTGGGGGGAGTGTACCAAGAGACCCAGTACTTC. The encoded protein is CASLGGVYQETQYF.

The chain joins TRBV28 to TRBJ2-2; TRBD2 aligns across 12 bases. Germline CDR1 reads MDHEN; CDR2 reads SYDVKM. The CDR3 sequence is 17 residues long. Germline trimming cut 1 base from V and 5 bases from J; bases unmatched to any gene: 5. The CDR3 loop is CASSLFLAGGRTGELFF. In DNA form, the CDR3 reads TGTGCCAGCAGTTTATTCCTAGCGGGGGGGCGAACCGGGGAGCTGTTTTTT.

Ten or more counts support this clonotype. V and J are TRBV28 and TRBJ2-7; no firm D call. In germline, CDR1 is MDHEN, CDR2 SYDVKM. The CDR3 totals 12 residues. V was shortened by 0 bases and J by 6 bases, with 6 bases between the two germline ends. The CDR3 DNA reads as TGTGCCAGCAGTTTATGGGGCAGCGAGCAGTACTTC. It encodes CASSLWGSEQYF.

This chain connects TRBV20-1 to TRBJ1-5, with D perhaps matching TRBD1 (5 bases). The germline V gene has CDR1 DFQATT and CDR2 SNEGSKA (reference sequence). Trimming removed 1 base at V and 3 bases at J, with 13 bases between. The CDR3 sequence is 15 residues long. The CDR3 DNA follows: TGCAGTGCTAGAGTTCAGGGCCCAGTCAATCAGCCCCAGCATTTT. Translated, it gives CSARVQGPVNQPQHF.

Many counts were recorded for this clonotype. The rearrangement uses TRBV6-1 and TRBJ2-3; 8 bases fit TRBD1. The V segment lost 6 bases and the J segment 2 bases; nucleotides outside the gene matches: 4. CDR1 and CDR2 (germline): MNHNS, SASEGT. The CDR3 length is 14 residues. This CDR3 is CASRSGQDTDTQYF. The CDR3 DNA reads as TGTGCCAGCAGGTCGGGACAGGACACAGATACGCAGTATTTT.

This clonotype was picked up one time. A read error may produce the germline difference seen at one junction end. The chain is built from TRBV19 and TRBJ1-1; D gene uncertain. CDR3 length: 12 amino acids. Germline assignment: CDR1 LNHDA and CDR2 SQIVND (reference sequence). The CDR3 sequence: CASSRRDTEASF. CDR3 coding DNA: TGTGCCAGTAGTAGACGAGACACTGAAGCTTCCTTT.

Regarding this clonotype: This sequence may be a read error, since a much larger clone differs from it by one base. V is TRBV3-1 and J is TRBJ2-7; TRBD1 matches at 8 bases. Germline assignment: CDR1 LGHDT and CDR2 YNNKEL (reference sequence). The CDR3 is made up of 14 amino acids. V lost 4 bases to trimming and J lost 6 bases; unmatched junction nucleotides: 8. The CDR3 DNA reads as TGTGCCAGCAGCCCCGGACAGGGTATCGGCGAGCAGTACTTC. Translated, it gives CASSPGQGIGEQYF.

The sample holds many counts of this clonotype. The rearrangement links TRBV27 to TRBJ2-5; the D gene is possibly TRBD2 (6 bases). The V gene lost 4 bases and the J gene lost 2 bases, with 14 bases spanning the gap. CDR3 size: 15 residues. Germline-derived CDR1 and CDR2 are MNHEY and SMNVEV (reference sequence). CDR3 region: CASSSGGRMQETQYF. CDR3 coding DNA: TGTGCCAGCAGTTCCGGGGGACGGATGCAAGAGACCCAGTACTTC.

This clonotype turned up a few times. The chain joins TRBV19 to TRBJ2-3; TRBD2 matches at 10 bases. After removal of 3 bases from V and 3 bases from J, the junction contained 9 bases not matched to a gene. This CDR3 comprises 17 residues. Per the germline V gene, CDR1 is LNHDA and CDR2 is SQIVND (reference sequence). CDR3 in DNA: TGTGCCAGTAGTATTGCAGCAGCGGGAGGGCCGACAGATACGCAGTATTTT. Residues: CASSIAAAGGPTDTQYF.

This clonotype has at least ten counts. J is TRBJ2-3 and V is TRBV3-1; 11 nucleotides line up with TRBD2. The germline V gene has CDR1 LGHDT and CDR2 YNNKEL (reference sequence). J gave up 1 base and V 1 base, and 4 bases lay outside the gene matches. CDR3 length: 17 amino acids. The CDR3 spells CASSQGGTSGRTDTQYF. CDR3 in DNA: TGTGCCAGCAGCCAAGGTGGGACTAGCGGACGCACAGATACGCAGTATTTT.